Reported below is one T cell receptor beta chain. The antigen remains unidentified. Investigators took about 9.4 milliliters of peripheral blood from every donor. This entry comes from a study of blood T cells in healthy people across ages. Study-level points and caveats: It was not known whether donors were CMV positive (a possible confounder of expanded clonotype changes).

The CDR3 is 15 residues long. Germline-derived CDR1 and CDR2 are MNHEY and SMNVEV (reference sequence). V dropped 5 bases and J dropped 6 bases, with 19 bases sitting between them. It was with a sample-barcoded 5' primer and a J-beta primer mix that a second PCR of about 6 to 12 cycles was run. TCRdb itself ran the 5' RACE reads through MiXCR, one entry per CDR3 protein. The sample carries roughly 930,000 distinct CDR3 sequences, roughly 52% recorded once. This chain uses TRBV27 with TRBJ1-2, with D possibly TRBD1 on 6 matching bases. The TCR originated in a man aged 25 to 45 in good health. The specimen sequenced was blood. The CDR3 protein is CASSEHPPNRDGYTF. CDR3 bases: TGTGCCAGCAGTGAACACCCCCCTAACAGGGATGGCTACACCTTC.